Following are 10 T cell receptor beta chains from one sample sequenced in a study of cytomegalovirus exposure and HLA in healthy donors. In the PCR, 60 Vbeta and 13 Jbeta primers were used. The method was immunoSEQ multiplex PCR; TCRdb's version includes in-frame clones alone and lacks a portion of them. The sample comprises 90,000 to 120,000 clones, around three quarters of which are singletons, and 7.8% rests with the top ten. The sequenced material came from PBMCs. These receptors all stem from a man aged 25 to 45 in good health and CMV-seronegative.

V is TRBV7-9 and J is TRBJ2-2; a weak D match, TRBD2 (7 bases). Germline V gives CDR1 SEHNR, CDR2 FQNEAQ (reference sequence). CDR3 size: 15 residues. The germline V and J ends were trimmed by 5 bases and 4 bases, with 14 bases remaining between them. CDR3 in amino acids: CASSPGGHATGELFF. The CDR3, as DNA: TGTGCCAGCAGCCCCGGGGGGCACGCCACCGGGGAGCTGTTTTTT.

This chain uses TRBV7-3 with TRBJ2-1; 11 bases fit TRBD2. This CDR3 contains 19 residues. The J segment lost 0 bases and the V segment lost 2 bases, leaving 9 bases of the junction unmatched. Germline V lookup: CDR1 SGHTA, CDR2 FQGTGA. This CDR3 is CASSLWVAGGMSSYNEQFF. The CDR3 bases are TGTGCCAGCAGCTTATGGGTAGCGGGAGGGATGAGCTCCTACAATGAGCAGTTCTTC.

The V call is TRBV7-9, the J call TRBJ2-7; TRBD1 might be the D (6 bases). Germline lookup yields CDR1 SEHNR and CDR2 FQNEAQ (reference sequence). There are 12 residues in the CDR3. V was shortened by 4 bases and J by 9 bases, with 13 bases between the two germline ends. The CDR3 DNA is TGTGCCAGCAGCTCCAACAGGGATGGGCAGTACTTC. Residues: CASSSNRDGQYF.

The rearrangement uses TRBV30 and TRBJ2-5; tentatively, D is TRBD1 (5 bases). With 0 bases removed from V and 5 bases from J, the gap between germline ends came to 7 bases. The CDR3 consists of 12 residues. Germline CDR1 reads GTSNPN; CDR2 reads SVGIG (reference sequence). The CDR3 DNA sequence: TGTGCCTGGAGTGTACAGGTGGAGACCCAGTACTTC. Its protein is CAWSVQVETQYF.

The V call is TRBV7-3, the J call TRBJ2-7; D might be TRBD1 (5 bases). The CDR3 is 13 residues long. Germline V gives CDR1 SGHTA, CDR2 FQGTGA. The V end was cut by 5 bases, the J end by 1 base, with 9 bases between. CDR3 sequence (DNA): TGTGCCAGCAGCCTAGGGGCGTCCTACGAGCAGTACTTC. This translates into CASSLGASYEQYF.

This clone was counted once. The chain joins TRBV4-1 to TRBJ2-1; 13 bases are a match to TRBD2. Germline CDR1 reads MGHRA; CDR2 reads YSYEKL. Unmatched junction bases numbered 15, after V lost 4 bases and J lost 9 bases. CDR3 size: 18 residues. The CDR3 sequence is CASSLRGGLAGEYSEQFF. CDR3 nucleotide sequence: TGCGCCAGCAGCCTACGAGGTGGACTAGCGGGAGAATACTCTGAGCAGTTCTTC.

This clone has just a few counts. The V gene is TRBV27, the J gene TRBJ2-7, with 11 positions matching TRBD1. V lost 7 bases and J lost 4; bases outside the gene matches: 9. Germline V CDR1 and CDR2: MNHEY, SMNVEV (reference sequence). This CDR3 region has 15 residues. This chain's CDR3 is CASTGPGQGVYEQYF. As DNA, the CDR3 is TGTGCCAGCACTGGACCGGGACAGGGGGTTTACGAGCAGTACTTC.

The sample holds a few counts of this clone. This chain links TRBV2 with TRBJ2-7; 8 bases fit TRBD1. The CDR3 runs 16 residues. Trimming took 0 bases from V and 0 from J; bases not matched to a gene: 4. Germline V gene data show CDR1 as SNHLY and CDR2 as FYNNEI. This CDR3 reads CASSEARDRSSYEQYF. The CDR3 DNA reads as TGTGCCAGCAGTGAAGCGCGGGACAGGAGCTCCTACGAGCAGTACTTC.

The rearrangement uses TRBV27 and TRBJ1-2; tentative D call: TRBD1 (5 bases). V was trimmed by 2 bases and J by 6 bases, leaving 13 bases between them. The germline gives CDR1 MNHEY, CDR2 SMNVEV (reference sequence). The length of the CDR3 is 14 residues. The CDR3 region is CASSLLMGLDGYTF. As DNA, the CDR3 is TGTGCCAGCAGTTTACTCATGGGACTAGATGGCTACACCTTC.

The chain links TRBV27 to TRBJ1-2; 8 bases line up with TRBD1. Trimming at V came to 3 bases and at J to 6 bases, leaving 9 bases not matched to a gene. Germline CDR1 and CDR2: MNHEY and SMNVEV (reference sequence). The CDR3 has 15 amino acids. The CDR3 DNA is TGTGCCAGCAGTTTGACAGGGGCCTTAGGGGATGGCTACACCTTC. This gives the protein CASSLTGALGDGYTF.